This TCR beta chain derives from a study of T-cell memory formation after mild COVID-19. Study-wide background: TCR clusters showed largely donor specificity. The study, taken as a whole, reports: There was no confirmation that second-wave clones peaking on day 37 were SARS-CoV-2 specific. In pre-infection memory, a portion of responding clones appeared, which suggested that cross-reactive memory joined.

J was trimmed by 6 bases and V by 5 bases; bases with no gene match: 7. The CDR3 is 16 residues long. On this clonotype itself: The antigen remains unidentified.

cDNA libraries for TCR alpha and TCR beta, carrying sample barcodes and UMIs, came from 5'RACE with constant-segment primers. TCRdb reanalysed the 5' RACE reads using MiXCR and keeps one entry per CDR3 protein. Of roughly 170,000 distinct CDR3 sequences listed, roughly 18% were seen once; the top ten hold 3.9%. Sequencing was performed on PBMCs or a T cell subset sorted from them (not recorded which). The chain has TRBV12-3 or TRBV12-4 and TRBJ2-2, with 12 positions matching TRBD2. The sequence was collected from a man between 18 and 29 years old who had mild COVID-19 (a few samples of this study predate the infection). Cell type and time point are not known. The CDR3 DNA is TGTGCCAGCAGTCCTACTAGCGGGGGGATCGCCGGGGAGCTGTTTTTT. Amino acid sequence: CASSPTSGGIAGELFF.